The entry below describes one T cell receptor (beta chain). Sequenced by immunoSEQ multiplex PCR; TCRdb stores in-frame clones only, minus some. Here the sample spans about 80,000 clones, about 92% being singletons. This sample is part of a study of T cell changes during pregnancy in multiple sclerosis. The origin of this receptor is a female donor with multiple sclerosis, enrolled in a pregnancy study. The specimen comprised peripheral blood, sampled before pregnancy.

The CDR3 DNA reads as TGTGCCAGCAGGGCGACAGGGGATGCGGGTCAGCCCCAGCATTTT. This gives the protein CASRATGDAGQPQHF. The chain recombines TRBV6-5 with TRBJ1-5; 8 nucleotides line up with TRBD1. The CDR3 loop spans 15 amino acids. From germline, CDR1 is MNHEY and CDR2 SVGAGI. Trimming took 6 bases from V and 6 from J; bases not matched to a gene: 10.